This T cell receptor (beta chain) was identified in a study of T-cell memory formation after mild COVID-19. Study summary: Largely donor-specific sequence clusters came from a couple of donors. Study results and caveats: The study found contracting CD4+ clones mainly in CM and EM and contracting CD8+ clones in EMRA.

The CDR3 runs to 13 residues. V shed 5 bases and J shed 7 bases, with 14 bases lying between them. Per germline, CDR1 SGHTA and CDR2 FQGNSA. 5'RACE with constant-segment primers yielded barcoded, UMI-tagged TCR alpha and TCR beta cDNA libraries. TCRdb reprocessed the 5' RACE reads with MiXCR, giving one entry per CDR3 protein. This sample has around 130,000 distinct CDR3 sequences; about 5.9% occur once, and the top ten carry roughly 2%. Many counts were recorded for this clonotype. Antigen unknown. The source of this sequence is an adult woman who had mild COVID-19 (a few samples of this study predate the infection). Cell type and time point are not known. The genes are TRBV7-2 and TRBJ2-5; TRBD1 or TRBD2 may be the D gene (5 bases each). Sequencing was performed on PBMCs or a T cell subset sorted from them (not recorded which). DNA of the CDR3: TGTGCCAGCAGCGGGGGACCGTCAGGGACCCAGTACTTC. This encodes CASSGGPSGTQYF. The full variable domain, in which reference TRBV7-2 and TRBJ2-5 provide the parts outside the CDR3, is GAGVSQSPSNKVTEKGKDVELRCDPISGHTALYWYRQSLGQGLEFLIYFQGNSAPDKSGLPSDRFSAERTGGSVSTLTIQRTQQEDSAVYLCASSGGPSGTQYFGPGTRLLVL.